The 2 T cell receptor beta chains in this list originate from one sample, sequenced in a study of shared clonotypes between healthy human individuals. The assay was immunoSEQ multiplex PCR, and TCRdb's table has in-frame clones only and misses some. The top ten hold over 0.12% of the sample, which has a few million clones, around nine tenths seen once. The sample consisted of naive CD4+ T cells sorted from blood. The subset here: CD45RA+ positively selected. All receptors come from a man between 18 and 35 years old in good health.

The sample holds a few counts of this clone. The chain is built from TRBV30 and TRBJ1-1; D might be TRBD1 (5 bases). V was pared by 0 bases and J by 3 bases, with 8 bases between. The germline CDR1 and CDR2 sequences are GTSNPN and SVGIG (reference sequence). This CDR3 spans 13 amino acids. CDR3 sequence (DNA): TGTGCCTGGAGTGTTGAGGGGCACACTGAAGCTTTCTTT. It codes for CAWSVEGHTEAFF.

The DNA for the CDR3 is TGTGCCAGCAGCGCGTATGACGCCCCGTATAGCGTCCACGAGCAGTACTTC. This gives the protein CASSAYDAPYSVHEQYF. This chain uses TRBV11-3 with TRBJ2-7, with D possibly being TRBD2 (5 bases). This CDR3 has 17 amino acids. CDR1 is SGHNT and CDR2 is YENEEA in the germline V gene. The V gene lost 5 bases and the J gene lost 5 bases, with 25 bases spanning the gap.